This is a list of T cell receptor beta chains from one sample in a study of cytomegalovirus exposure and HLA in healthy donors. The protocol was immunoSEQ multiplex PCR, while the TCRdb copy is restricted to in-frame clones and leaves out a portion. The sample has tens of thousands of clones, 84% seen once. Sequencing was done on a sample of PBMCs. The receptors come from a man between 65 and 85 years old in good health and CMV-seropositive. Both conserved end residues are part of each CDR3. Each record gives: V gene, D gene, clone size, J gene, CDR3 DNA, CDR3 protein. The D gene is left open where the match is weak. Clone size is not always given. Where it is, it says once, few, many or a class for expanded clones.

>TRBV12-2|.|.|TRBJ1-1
TGTGCAAGTCGCGCCAAATCGTGCTCGGGGGGGCTGAACACTGAAGCTTTCTTT
CASRAKSCSGGLNTEAFF
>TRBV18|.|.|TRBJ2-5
TGTGCCAGCTCGCCCATGGAGGGGTGGGAGACCCAGTACTTC
CASSPMEGWETQYF
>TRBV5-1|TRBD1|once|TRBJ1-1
TGCGCCAGCAGCTCGGGGGGACAGGGAAGCACTGAAGCTTTCTTT
CASSSGGQGSTEAFF
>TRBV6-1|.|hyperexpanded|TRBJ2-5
TGTGCCAGCAGTCCCCAGGGCTTGGAGGAGACCCAGTACTTC
CASSPQGLEETQYF
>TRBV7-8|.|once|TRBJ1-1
TGTGCCAGCAGCTTACAGTCCAGGGCTTTCTTT
CASSLQSRAFF
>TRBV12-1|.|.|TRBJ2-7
TGTGCCAGCAGCCTCCCGGGACTACCTTACGAGCAGTACTTC
CASSLPGLPYEQYF
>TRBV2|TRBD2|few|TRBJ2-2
TGTGCCAGCAGTGCTCACTCCTGGTCCCTAGCGGGAGGGAGTCCCGGGGAGCTGTTTTTT
CASSAHSWSLAGGSPGELFF
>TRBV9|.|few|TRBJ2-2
TGTGCCAGCAGCGTAGGTCCGCTAATAACCGGGGAGCTGTTTTTT
CASSVGPLITGELFF
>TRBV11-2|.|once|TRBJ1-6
TGTGCCAGCAGCTTAGATCGGGGTTCACCCCTCCACTTT
CASSLDRGSPLHF
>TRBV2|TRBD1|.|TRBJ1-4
TGTGCCAGCAGGGGATATCCGGGACAGGGGGCGAAACTGTTTTTT
CASRGYPGQGAKLFF
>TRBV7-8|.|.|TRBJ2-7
TGTGCCAGCAGCTTAGAGTGGACCCCGCCGGGGTCCTACGAGCAGTACTTC
CASSLEWTPPGSYEQYF
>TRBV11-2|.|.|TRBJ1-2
TGTGCCAGCAGCTTCGGCAGGGTGGGAGGCTACACCTTC
CASSFGRVGGYTF
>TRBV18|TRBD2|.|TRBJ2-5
TGTGCCAGCCGGAGCGGGGGGCCGGAGACCCAGTACTTC
CASRSGGPETQYF
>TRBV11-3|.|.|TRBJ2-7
TGTGCCAGCAGCGGTCACAGGGATCCCTACGAGCAGTACTTC
CASSGHRDPYEQYF
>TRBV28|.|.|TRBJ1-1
TGTGCCAGCATACAACAAACTGAAGCTTTCTTT
CASIQQTEAFF
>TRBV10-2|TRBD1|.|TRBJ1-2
TGCGCCAGCAGTGACCCGGGACAGGGGGATGGCTACACCTTC
CASSDPGQGDGYTF
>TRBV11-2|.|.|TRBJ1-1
TGTGCCAGCAGCTTAGAGGGAGGGGCCCAAAAGGAAGCTTTCTTT
CASSLEGGAQKEAFF
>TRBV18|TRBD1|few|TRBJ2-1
TGTGCCAGCTCACCACAGGGGGCGAATGAGCAGTTCTTC
CASSPQGANEQFF
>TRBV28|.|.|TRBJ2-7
TGTGCCAGCAGTCTCCCTCAGGGGTCCTACGAGCAGTACTTC
CASSLPQGSYEQYF
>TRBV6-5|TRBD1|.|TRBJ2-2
TGTGCCAGCAGTTACCAGGGGGCTGGGACCGGGGAGCTGTTTTTT
CASSYQGAGTGELFF
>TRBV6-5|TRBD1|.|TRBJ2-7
TGTGCCAGCAGCTCTAGACAGGGAAGCTACGAGCAGTACTTC
CASSSRQGSYEQYF
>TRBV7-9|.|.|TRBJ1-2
TGTGCCAGCAGTTCCGACAAGAACTATGGCTACACCTTC
CASSSDKNYGYTF
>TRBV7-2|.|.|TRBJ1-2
TGTGCCAGCAGCCCGAGCCTAAGGACTCCGGATGGCTACACCTTC
CASSPSLRTPDGYTF
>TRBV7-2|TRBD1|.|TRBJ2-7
TGTGCCAGCACCACAGGGGGCGAGCAGTACTTC
CASTTGGEQYF
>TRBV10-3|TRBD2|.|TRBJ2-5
TGTGCCATCAGGGGTAGCGGGGGGAGTGGGGAGACCCAGTACTTC
CAIRGSGGSGETQYF
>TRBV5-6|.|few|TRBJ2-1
TGTGCCAGCAGCACCGGGCTAGCCGGGAATGAGCAGTTCTTC
CASSTGLAGNEQFF
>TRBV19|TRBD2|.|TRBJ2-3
TGTGCCAGTAGTCCGGGACTAGCGGGTACAGATACGCAGTATTTT
CASSPGLAGTDTQYF
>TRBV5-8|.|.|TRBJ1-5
TGTGCCAGCAGCTCCGGGGACTATAGCAATCAGCCCCAGCATTTT
CASSSGDYSNQPQHF
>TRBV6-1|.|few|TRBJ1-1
TGTGCCAGCACCCTGGACAACATGAACACTGAAGCTTTCTTT
CASTLDNMNTEAFF
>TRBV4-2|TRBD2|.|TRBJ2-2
TGTGCCAGCAGCCAAGGCGGGGGGCGGACTAACACCGGGGAGCTGTTTTTT
CASSQGGGRTNTGELFF
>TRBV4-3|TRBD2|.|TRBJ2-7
TGCGCCAGCAGCCAGGGACTAGCGGGGGCCTGGGAGCAGTACTTC
CASSQGLAGAWEQYF
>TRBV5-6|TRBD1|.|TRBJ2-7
TGTGCCAGCAGCTTCTCGGCAGGGGGCTTTGGAGCCTACGAGCAGTACTTC
CASSFSAGGFGAYEQYF
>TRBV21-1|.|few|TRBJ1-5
TGTGCCAGCAGCAAGGAAAACAGGGGAGGATGCAATCAGCCCCAGCATTTT
CASSKENRGGCNQPQHF
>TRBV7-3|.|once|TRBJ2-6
TGTGCCAGCAGCCGCGGGAATTCCGGGGCCAACGTCCTGACTTTC
CASSRGNSGANVLTF
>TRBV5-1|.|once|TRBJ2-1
TGCGCCAGCAGCTTGGACGGTCAGCGGACCAGCTCCTACAATGAGCAGTTCTTC
CASSLDGQRTSSYNEQFF
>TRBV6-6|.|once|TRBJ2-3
TGTGCCAGCAGGTCCCAGGGGTCTAGCACAGATACGCAGTATTTT
CASRSQGSSTDTQYF
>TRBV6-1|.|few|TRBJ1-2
TGTGCCAGCAGCCCTACTGGTCTCTATGGCTACACCTTC
CASSPTGLYGYTF
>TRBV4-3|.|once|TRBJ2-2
TGCGCCAGCAGCCGACAGTTCACCGGGGAGCTGTTTTTT
CASSRQFTGELFF
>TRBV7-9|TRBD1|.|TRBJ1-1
TGTGCCAGCAGCCCCACAGGGGACACTGAAGCTTTCTTT
CASSPTGDTEAFF
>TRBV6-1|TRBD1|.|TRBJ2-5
TGTGCCAGCAGGAGGAACAGGGGAGAGACCCAGTACTTC
CASRRNRGETQYF
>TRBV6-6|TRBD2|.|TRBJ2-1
TGTGCCAGCAGCTCCGGGACTAGCGGTTACAATGAGCAGTTCTTC
CASSSGTSGYNEQFF
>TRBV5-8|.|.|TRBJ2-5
TGTGCCAGCAGCGGTACTAGTTGGGGAGAGACCCAGTACTTC
CASSGTSWGETQYF
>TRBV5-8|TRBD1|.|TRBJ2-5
TGTGCGCGGGGGACAGGGGCGTTTGGGGTAGTGGAGACCCAGTACTTC
CARGTGAFGVVETQYF
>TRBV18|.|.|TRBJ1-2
TGTGCCAGCTCACCCGAAGCCGCCTATGGCTACACCTTC
CASSPEAAYGYTF
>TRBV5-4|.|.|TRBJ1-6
TGTGCCAGCAGCTTGGCACAGAATAATTCACCCCTCCACTTT
CASSLAQNNSPLHF
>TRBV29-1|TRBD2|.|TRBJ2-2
TGCAGCGTTGACCCCCCCTCTGAGCGGGGGGGCCTGGTCGGGGAGCTGTTTTTT
CSVDPPSERGGLVGELFF
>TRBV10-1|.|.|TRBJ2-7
TGCGCCAGCAGTCAGGGGTTCGACTACGAGCAGTACTTC
CASSQGFDYEQYF